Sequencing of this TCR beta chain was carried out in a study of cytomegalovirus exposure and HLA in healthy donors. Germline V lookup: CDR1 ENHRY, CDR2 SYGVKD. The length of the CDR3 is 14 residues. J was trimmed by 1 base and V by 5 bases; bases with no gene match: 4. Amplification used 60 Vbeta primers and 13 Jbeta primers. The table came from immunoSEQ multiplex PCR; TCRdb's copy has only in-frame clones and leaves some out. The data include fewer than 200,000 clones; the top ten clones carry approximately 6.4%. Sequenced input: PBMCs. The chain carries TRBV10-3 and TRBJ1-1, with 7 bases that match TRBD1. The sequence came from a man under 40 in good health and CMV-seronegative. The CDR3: CAISKGQRNTEAFF. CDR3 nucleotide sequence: TGTGCCATCAGTAAGGGACAGCGGAACACTGAAGCTTTCTTT.